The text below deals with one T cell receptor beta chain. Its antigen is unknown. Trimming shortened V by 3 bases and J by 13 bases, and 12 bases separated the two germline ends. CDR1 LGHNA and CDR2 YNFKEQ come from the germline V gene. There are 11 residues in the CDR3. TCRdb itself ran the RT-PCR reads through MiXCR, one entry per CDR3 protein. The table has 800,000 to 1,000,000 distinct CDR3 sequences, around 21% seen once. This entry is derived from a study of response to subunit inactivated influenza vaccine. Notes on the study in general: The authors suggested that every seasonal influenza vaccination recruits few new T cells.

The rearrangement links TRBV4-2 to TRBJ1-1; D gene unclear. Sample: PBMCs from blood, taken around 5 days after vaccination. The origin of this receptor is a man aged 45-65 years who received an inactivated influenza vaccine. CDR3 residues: CASSQRFRVFF. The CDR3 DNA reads TGTGCCAGCAGCCAGAGGTTCCGGGTTTTCTTT.